This T cell receptor beta chain was found in a study of T cell responses to AZD1222 COVID-19 vaccine. Study-level findings and limits: With dominance at 160-218 and 743-854, vaccine-associated CD4 TCRs spanned spike. Seropositivity was recorded at baseline in only a handful of AZD1222 recipients. Following two doses of AZD1222, Spike-specific TCR breadth and depth rose.

Profiled with immunoSEQ multiplex PCR; TCRdb holds only in-frame clones, not every one. This table holds about 120,000 clones, around 87% found once. This clone was counted a few times. Its antigen is not identified. The origin of this receptor is an adult in good health. Here the sequenced sample was peripheral blood, taken on day 0 of AZD1222 vaccination.

The CDR3 loop is CASSVSGGSGGEKLFF. CDR3 coding DNA: TGTGCCAGCAGCGTTAGCGGTGGCAGTGGCGGGGAAAAACTGTTTTTT. The chain uses TRBV9 and TRBJ1-4, with D hard to call. Germline V CDR1 and CDR2: SGDLS, YYNGEE. CDR3 length equals 16 residues. The V and J ends lost 2 bases and 8 bases respectively, with 19 bases between them.